This T cell receptor beta chain was recorded in a study of blood T cell repertoires in COVID-19. The CDR3 has 16 residues. In germline, CDR1 is PRHDT, CDR2 FYEKMQ (reference sequence). V was cut by 3 bases and J by 5 bases, with 18 bases left in between. Original processing notes: Amplification of reference gene primers was used by the study to estimate nucleated cell counts. Data came from immunoSEQ multiplex PCR; TCRdb stores just in-frame clones and leaves some out. For V, J and clone size, that table is used; D and trimming come from the DNA. The data contain about 200,000 clones, roughly 86% of them singletons. Individuals drawn from 20 to 30 US areas were about 18 to 100 years old. This clone turned up a few times.

V gene TRBV13 combines with J gene TRBJ2-3; tentatively, D is TRBD1 (6 bases). The receptor comes from a woman between 25 and 40 years old with acute COVID-19. Sequencing was performed on PBMCs or T cells enriched from blood (not recorded which). For the CDR3, the DNA is TGTGCCAGCAGCTTTCATCGGGTGGGGGCAATAGATACGCAGTATTTT. It translates to CASSFHRVGAIDTQYF.